These T cell receptor beta chains were read from a single sample in a study of blood T cell repertoires in COVID-19. Assay: immunoSEQ multiplex PCR; the TCRdb copy retains only in-frame clones and omits some. The sample consists of approximately 200,000 clones, about 95% of them appearing once. The sample taken for sequencing was peripheral blood. The source is a young man with COVID-19, enrolled during active disease. CDR3s include the opening cysteine and the closing phenylalanine or tryptophan. A D gene is named only where the DNA matches it firmly. Clone sizes are given selectively: once, few, many, or a class where the clone is expanded.

>TRBJ2-7|TRBV21-1|15|.|.
CASSESGGQGYEQYF
TGTGCCAGCAGCGAAAGCGGGGGACAGGGCTACGAGCAGTACTTC
>TRBJ2-5|TRBV19|17|.|.
CASSIDHRSGERETQYF
TGTGCCAGTAGTATAGATCACCGGTCGGGAGAAAGGGAGACCCAGTACTTC
>TRBJ2-3|TRBV4-1|14|.|.
CASSQPVGYHTQYF
TGCGCCAGCAGCCAACCAGTGGGCTACCATACGCAGTATTTT
>TRBJ1-4|TRBV27|15|.|TRBD1
CASSLTGQDYEKLFF
TGTGCCAGCAGTTTAACGGGACAGGACTATGAAAAACTGTTTTTT
>TRBJ2-3|TRBV24-1|13|.|TRBD1
CASQGRGTDTQYF
TGTGCCTCACAGGGGCGAGGCACAGATACGCAGTATTTT
>TRBJ2-2|TRBV20-1|18|.|TRBD2
CSASVGGRGGPNTGELFF
TGCAGTGCTAGTGTAGGTGGGCGGGGGGGCCCGAACACCGGGGAGCTGTTTTTT
>TRBJ2-5|TRBV19|14|.|.
CASSIEGAWETQYF
TGTGCCAGTAGTATAGAGGGGGCCTGGGAGACCCAGTACTTC
>TRBJ1-1|TRBV7-6|17|few|.
CASSFNIPGLRNTEAFF
TGTGCCAGCAGCTTTAATATCCCGGGACTCCGGAACACTGAAGCTTTCTTT
>TRBJ2-1|TRBV7-2|15|.|TRBD2
CASSLTSGGHNEQFF
TGTGCCAGCAGCCTGACTAGCGGGGGACATAATGAGCAGTTCTTC
>TRBJ2-3|TRBV11-2|15|.|TRBD1
CASSFGGQEADTQYF
TGTGCCAGCAGCTTTGGAGGACAGGAGGCAGATACGCAGTATTTT
>TRBJ2-7|TRBV2|15|.|TRBD1
CASSLQGGDTYEQYF
TGTGCCAGCAGTTTACAGGGGGGTGATACCTACGAGCAGTACTTC
>TRBJ1-2|TRBV19|14|.|TRBD1
CATQGQAGGYGYTF
TGTGCCACCCAGGGACAGGCGGGAGGGTATGGCTACACCTTC
>TRBJ2-3|TRBV3-1/TRBV3-2|16|.|.
CASSQVVTGVTDTQYF
TGTGCCAGCAGCCAAGTTGTGACGGGGGTCACAGATACGCAGTATTTT
>TRBJ2-1|TRBV11-2|15|.|TRBD2
CASSLERGALHEQFF
TGTGCCAGCAGCTTGGAGCGGGGGGCCTTACATGAGCAGTTCTTC
>TRBJ1-5|TRBV19|14|.|.
CASSLTGSNQPQHF
TGTGCCAGTAGCTTGACGGGAAGCAATCAGCCCCAGCATTTT
>TRBJ1-2|TRBV11-2|17|.|.
CASSLAMGGKANYGYTF
TGTGCCAGCAGCTTAGCTATGGGCGGGAAAGCTAACTATGGCTACACCTTC
>TRBJ2-3|TRBV21-1|17|.|.
CASSIPRTGSSTDTQYF
TGTGCCAGCAGCATACCTCGGACAGGGAGTAGCACAGATACGCAGTATTTT
>TRBJ1-5|TRBV2|16|.|.
CASTRGVGASNQPQHF
TGTGCCAGCACCCGAGGAGTGGGGGCTAGCAATCAGCCCCAGCATTTT
>TRBJ2-5|TRBV6-1|16|.|TRBD2
CASSEWGLAGGETQYF
TGTGCCAGCAGTGAATGGGGACTAGCGGGGGGAGAGACCCAGTACTTC
>TRBJ2-3|TRBV2|14|.|TRBD2
CASIRTSGTDTQYF
TGTGCCAGCATTAGGACTAGCGGCACAGATACGCAGTATTTT
>TRBJ2-3|TRBV19|14|.|TRBD1
CASTAGGGTDTQYF
TGTGCCAGTACCGCAGGGGGCGGCACAGATACGCAGTATTTT
>TRBJ1-5|TRBV10-3|15|once|.
CAISERHPGDQPQHF
TGTGCCATCAGTGAGCGGCACCCGGGAGATCAGCCCCAGCATTTT
>TRBJ2-7|TRBV27|15|.|TRBD2
CASRPRLAGGYEQYF
TGTGCCAGCAGGCCTCGACTAGCGGGGGGGTACGAGCAGTACTTC
>TRBJ2-2|TRBV5-4|18|.|TRBD2
CASSPPTSGGVNTGELFF
TGTGCCAGCAGCCCCCCGACTAGCGGGGGGGTGAACACCGGGGAGCTGTTTTTT
>TRBJ2-2|TRBV6-1|19|.|.
CASSELAGAANINTGELFF
TGTGCCAGCAGTGAGCTGGCGGGGGCCGCCAACATTAACACCGGGGAGCTGTTTTTT
>TRBJ2-1|TRBV5-5|15|.|TRBD2
CASSLGTSGDNEQFF
TGTGCCAGCAGCCTAGGGACTAGCGGGGACAATGAGCAGTTCTTC
>TRBJ1-5|TRBV6-1|16|.|TRBD1
CASSERGDRGLQPQHF
TGTGCCAGCAGTGAAAGGGGGGACAGGGGGCTTCAGCCCCAGCATTTT
>TRBJ1-5|TRBV2|15|.|TRBD1
CASSEQGASNQPQHF
TGTGCCAGCAGTGAACAGGGGGCGAGCAATCAGCCCCAGCATTTT
>TRBJ2-2|TRBV7-3|14|.|TRBD2
CASSPVAGTGELFF
TGTGCCAGCAGCCCAGTAGCGGGCACCGGGGAGCTGTTTTTT
>TRBJ2-3|TRBV7-2|18|.|TRBD2
CASSLFGSGGTSTDTQYF
TGTGCCAGCAGCTTATTCGGATCGGGGGGGACTAGCACAGATACGCAGTATTTT
>TRBJ1-2|TRBV28|14|.|TRBD1
CASRQTGNNYGYTF
TGTGCCAGCAGGCAGACAGGGAATAACTATGGCTACACCTTC